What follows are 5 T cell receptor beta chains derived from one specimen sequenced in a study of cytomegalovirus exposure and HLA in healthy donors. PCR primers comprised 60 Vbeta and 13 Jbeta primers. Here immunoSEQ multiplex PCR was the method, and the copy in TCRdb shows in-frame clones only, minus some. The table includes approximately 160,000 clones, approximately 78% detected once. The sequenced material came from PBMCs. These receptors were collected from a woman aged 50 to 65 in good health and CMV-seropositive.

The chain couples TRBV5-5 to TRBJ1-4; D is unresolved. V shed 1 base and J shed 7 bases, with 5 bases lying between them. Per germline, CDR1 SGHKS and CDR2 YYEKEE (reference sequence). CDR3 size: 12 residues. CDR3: CASSLLAEKLFF. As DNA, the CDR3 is TGTGCCAGCAGCTTGTTAGCTGAAAAACTGTTTTTT.

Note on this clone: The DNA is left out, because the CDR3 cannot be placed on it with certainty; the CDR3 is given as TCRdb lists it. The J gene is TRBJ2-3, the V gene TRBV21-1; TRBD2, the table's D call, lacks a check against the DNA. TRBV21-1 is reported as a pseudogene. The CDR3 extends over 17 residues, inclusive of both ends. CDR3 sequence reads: CASSTQGVAGGTDTQYF.

CDR3 residues: CASSAEADDQPQHF. CDR3 nucleotide sequence: TGTGCCAGCAGTGCTGAGGCAGACGATCAGCCCCAGCATTTT. This chain joins TRBV2 and TRBJ1-5; D ambiguous. The ends were cut back, 4 bases at V and 5 bases at J, with 12 bases in the middle. Germline V gene sequence: CDR1 SNHLY, CDR2 FYNNEI. The CDR3 is 14 amino acids.

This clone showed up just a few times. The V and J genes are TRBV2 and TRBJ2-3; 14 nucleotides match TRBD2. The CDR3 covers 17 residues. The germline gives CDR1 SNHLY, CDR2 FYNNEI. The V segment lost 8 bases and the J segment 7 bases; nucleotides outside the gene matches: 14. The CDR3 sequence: CASQTSGGVPAQNTQYF. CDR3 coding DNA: TGTGCCAGCCAGACTAGCGGGGGGGTTCCAGCCCAAAATACGCAGTATTTT. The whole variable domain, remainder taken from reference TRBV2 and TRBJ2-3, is EPEVTQTPSHQVTQMGQEVILRCVPISNHLYFYWYRQILGQKVEFLVSFYNNEISEKSEIFDDQFSVERPDGSNFTLKIRSTKLEDSAMYFCASQTSGGVPAQNTQYFGPGTRLTVL.

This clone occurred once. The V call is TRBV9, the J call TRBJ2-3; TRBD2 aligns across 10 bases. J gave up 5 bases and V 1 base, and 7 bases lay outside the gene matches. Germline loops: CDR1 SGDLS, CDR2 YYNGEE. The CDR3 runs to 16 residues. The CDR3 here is CASSVKGLAFQDTQYF. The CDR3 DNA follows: TGTGCCAGCAGCGTAAAGGGACTAGCGTTTCAAGATACGCAGTATTTT.